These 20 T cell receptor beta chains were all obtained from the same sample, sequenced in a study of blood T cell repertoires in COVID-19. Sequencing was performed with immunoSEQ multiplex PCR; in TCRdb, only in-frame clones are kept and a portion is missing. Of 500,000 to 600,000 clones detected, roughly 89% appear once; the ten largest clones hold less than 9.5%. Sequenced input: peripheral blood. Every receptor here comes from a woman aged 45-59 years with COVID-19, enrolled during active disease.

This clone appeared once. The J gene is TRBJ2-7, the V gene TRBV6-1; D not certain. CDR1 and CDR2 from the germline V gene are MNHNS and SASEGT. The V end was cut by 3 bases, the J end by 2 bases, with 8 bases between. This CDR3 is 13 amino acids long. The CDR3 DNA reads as TGTGCCAGCAGTGACGCGTTAACCTACGAGCAGTACTTC. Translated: CASSDALTYEQYF.

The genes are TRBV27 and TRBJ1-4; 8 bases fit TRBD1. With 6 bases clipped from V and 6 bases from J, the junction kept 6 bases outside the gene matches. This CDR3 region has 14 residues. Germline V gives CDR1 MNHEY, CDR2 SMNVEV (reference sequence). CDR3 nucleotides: TGTGCCAGCAGCATCAGGGGGCGGTATGAAAAACTGTTTTTT. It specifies CASSIRGRYEKLFF.

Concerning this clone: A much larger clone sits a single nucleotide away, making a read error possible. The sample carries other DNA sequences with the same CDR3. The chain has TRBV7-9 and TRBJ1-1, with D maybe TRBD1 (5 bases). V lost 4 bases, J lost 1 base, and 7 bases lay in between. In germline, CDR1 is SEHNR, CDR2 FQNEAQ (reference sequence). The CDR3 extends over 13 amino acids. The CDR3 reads CASSSQGNTEAFF. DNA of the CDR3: TGTGCCAGCAGCTCCCAGGGGAACACTGAAGCTTTCTTT.

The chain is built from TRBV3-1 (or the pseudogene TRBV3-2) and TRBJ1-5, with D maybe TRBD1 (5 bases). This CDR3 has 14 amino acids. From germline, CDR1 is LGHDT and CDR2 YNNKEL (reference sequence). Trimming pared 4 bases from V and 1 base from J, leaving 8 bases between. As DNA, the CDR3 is TGTGCCAGCAGCCGTTCAGGGAGCAATCAGCCCCAGCATTTT. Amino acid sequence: CASSRSGSNQPQHF.

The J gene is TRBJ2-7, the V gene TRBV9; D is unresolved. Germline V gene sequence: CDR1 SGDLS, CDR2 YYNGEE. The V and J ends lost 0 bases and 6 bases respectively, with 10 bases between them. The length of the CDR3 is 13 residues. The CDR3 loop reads CASSVAEYGEQYF. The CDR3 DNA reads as TGTGCCAGCAGCGTAGCTGAATACGGCGAGCAGTACTTC.

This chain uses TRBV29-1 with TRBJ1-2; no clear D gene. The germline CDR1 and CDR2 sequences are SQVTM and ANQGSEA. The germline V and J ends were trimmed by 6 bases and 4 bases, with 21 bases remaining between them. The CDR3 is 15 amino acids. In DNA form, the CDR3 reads TGCAGCGTCAAGCCCACCCGACTTGTCCTCTATGGCTACACCTTC. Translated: CSVKPTRLVLYGYTF.

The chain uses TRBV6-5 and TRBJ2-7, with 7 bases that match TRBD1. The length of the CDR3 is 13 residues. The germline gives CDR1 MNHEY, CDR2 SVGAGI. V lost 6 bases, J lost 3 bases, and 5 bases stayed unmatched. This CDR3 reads CASRVDRDYEQYF. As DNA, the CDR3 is TGTGCCAGCAGGGTAGACAGGGACTACGAGCAGTACTTC.

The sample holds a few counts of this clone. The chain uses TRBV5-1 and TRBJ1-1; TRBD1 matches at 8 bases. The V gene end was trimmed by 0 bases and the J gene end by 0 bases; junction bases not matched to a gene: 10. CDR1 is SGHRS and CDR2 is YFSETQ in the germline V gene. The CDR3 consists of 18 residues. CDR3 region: CASSLDPGTGPLNTEAFF. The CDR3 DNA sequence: TGCGCCAGCAGCTTGGACCCGGGGACAGGACCCTTGAACACTGAAGCTTTCTTT.

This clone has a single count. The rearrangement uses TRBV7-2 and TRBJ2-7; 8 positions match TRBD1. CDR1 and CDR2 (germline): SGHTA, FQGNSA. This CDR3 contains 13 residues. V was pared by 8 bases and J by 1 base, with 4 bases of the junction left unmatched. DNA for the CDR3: TGTGCCAGCGAAACAGGGGGGTCCTACGAGCAGTACTTC. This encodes CASETGGSYEQYF. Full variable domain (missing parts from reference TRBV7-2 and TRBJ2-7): GAGVSQSPSNKVTEKGKDVELRCDPISGHTALYWYRQSLGQGLEFLIYFQGNSAPDKSGLPSDRFSAERTGGSVSTLTIQRTQQEDSAVYLCASETGGSYEQYFGPGTRLTVT.

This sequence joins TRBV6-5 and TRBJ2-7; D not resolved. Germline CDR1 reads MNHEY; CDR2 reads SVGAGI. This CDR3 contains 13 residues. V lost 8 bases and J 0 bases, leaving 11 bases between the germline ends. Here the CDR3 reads CASAIASSYEQYF. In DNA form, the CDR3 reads TGTGCCAGCGCCATCGCCAGCTCCTACGAGCAGTACTTC.

The CDR3 nucleotides are TGTGCCAGCAGCTCGGGTGGCAGGGCGGATGAAAAACTGTTTTTT. Translating it yields CASSSGGRADEKLFF. The rearrangement links TRBV2 to TRBJ1-4; perhaps TRBD1 as D (5 bases). The CDR3 is made up of 15 amino acids. Trimming took 6 bases from V and 6 from J, leaving 17 bases between them. CDR1 and CDR2 from the germline V gene are SNHLY and FYNNEI.

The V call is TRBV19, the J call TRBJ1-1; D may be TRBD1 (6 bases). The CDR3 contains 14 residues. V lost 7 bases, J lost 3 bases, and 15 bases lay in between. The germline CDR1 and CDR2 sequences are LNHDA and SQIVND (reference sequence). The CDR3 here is CASTMTGDYTEAFF. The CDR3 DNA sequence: TGTGCCAGTACCATGACAGGAGACTACACTGAAGCTTTCTTT.

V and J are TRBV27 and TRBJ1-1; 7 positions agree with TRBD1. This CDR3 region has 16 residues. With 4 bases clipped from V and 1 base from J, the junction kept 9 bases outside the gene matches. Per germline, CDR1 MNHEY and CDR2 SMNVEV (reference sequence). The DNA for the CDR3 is TGTGCCAGCAGTTCAACGCGGGACAGCTGGAACACTGAAGCTTTCTTT. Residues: CASSSTRDSWNTEAFF.

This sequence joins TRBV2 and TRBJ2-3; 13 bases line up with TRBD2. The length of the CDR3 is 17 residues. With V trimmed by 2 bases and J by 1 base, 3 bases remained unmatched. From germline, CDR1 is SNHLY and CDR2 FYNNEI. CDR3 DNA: TGTGCCAGCAGTGAAATCGGACTAGCGGGGGGCACAGATACGCAGTATTTT. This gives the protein CASSEIGLAGGTDTQYF. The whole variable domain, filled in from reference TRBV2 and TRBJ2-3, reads EPEVTQTPSHQVTQMGQEVILRCVPISNHLYFYWYRQILGQKVEFLVSFYNNEISEKSEIFDDQFSVERPDGSNFTLKIRSTKLEDSAMYFCASSEIGLAGGTDTQYFGPGTRLTVL.

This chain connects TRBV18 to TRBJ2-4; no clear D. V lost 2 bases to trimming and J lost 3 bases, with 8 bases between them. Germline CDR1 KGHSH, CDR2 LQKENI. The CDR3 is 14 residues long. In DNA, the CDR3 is TGTGCCAGCTCACCAGATGCGGTCAAAAACATTCAGTACTTC. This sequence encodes CASSPDAVKNIQYF.

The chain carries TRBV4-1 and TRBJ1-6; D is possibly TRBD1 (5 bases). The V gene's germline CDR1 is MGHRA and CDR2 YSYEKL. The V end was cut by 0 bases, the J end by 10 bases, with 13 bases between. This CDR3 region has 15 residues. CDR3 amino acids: CASSQEGPGGSPLHF. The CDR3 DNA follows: TGCGCCAGCAGCCAAGAGGGACCGGGAGGGTCACCCCTCCACTTT.

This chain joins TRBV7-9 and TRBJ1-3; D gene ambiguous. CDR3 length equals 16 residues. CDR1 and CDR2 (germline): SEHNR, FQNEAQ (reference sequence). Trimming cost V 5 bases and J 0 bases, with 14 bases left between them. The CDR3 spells CASSPRGGRSGNTIYF. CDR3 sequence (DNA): TGTGCCAGCAGCCCTAGAGGAGGGCGCTCTGGAAACACCATATATTTT.

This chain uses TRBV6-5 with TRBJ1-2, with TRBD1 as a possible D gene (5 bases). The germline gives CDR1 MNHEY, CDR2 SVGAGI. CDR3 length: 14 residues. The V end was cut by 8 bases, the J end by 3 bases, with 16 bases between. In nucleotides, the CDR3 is TGTGCCAGCGCCCCCAGGGCTTCAGACTATGGCTACACCTTC. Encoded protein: CASAPRASDYGYTF.

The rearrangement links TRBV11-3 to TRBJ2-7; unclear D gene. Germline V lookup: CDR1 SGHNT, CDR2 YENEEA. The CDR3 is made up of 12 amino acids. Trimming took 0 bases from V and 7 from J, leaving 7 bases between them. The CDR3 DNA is TGTGCCAGCAGCTTAGACCAAGAGGAGCAGTACTTC. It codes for CASSLDQEEQYF.

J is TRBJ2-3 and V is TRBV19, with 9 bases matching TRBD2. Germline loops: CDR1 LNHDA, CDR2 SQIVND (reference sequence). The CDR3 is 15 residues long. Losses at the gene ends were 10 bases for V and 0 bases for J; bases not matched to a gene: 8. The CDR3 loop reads CATSSAGGSTDTQYF. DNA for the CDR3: TGTGCCACCTCTTCAGCGGGGGGTAGCACAGATACGCAGTATTTT.